One TCR beta chain is described in this entry. No antigen is known for it. CDR1 is WSHSY and CDR2 is SAAADI in the germline V gene. V lost 8 bases, J lost 8 bases, and 15 bases lay in between. The CDR3 contains 12 residues. The data stem from a study of T cell repertoires in cytomegalovirus infection. On the study more broadly: Matching HLA type, along with CMV infection, was indicated by public TCR beta signatures.

Whole-study results and caveats: HLA-C-restricted CMV clonotypes gave the most frequent clonotype in two of eight donors. Carriage of CMV together with the relevant HLA was identifiable through cumulative public TCR beta family frequency.

TCRdb fed the reads into MiXCR, producing one record per CDR3 protein. The table records about 180,000 distinct CDR3 sequences, about a sixth of them present only once. V is TRBV10-2 and J is TRBJ1-2; a possible D gene is TRBD1 (6 bases). The clonotype comes from a human donor in good health (CMV status not recorded). Some clones in this sample may be carry-over from other donors' samples. Sequenced: CD8+ T cells from PBMCs. The CDR3 nucleotides read TGCGCCAGCGGAGGGGGGAATAGAGGCTACACCTTC. Protein product: CASGGGNRGYTF.